The next 14 T cell receptor beta chains were all read from a single sample in a study of blood T cells in healthy people across ages. Alongside a J-beta primer mix, a sample-barcoded 5' primer served in a second PCR lasting about 7 to 11 cycles. TCRdb called the 5' RACE reads again in MiXCR, with one record for every CDR3 protein. The repertoire has about 650,000 distinct CDR3 sequences, roughly half of them found once; the top ten carry 13%. The specimen sequenced was blood. These receptors originate from a woman of 80 years or more in good health.

V usage is TRBV12-3 or TRBV12-4 and J usage is TRBJ2-1, with 7 nucleotides matching TRBD2. The trim removed 7 bases at V and 4 bases at J, leaving 10 bases unmatched. CDR3 length equals 15 residues. The chain's CDR3 is CASTLGSGDYNEQFF. CDR3 nucleotide sequence: TGTGCCAGCACCCTGGGGAGCGGGGATTACAATGAGCAGTTCTTC.

V gene TRBV27 combines with J gene TRBJ1-6, with D hard to call. The germline CDR1 and CDR2 sequences are MNHEY and SMNVEV (reference sequence). The CDR3 contains 12 residues. Trimming removed 7 bases from V and 3 bases from J, with 4 bases in between. The CDR3 here is CASIHYNSPLHF. CDR3 nucleotides: TGTGCCAGCATCCACTATAATTCACCCCTCCACTTT.

About this clonotype: This may be a read error: a much more frequent sequence differs by one nucleotide. The rearrangement links TRBV20-1 to TRBJ2-5, with D uncertain. Germline V CDR1 and CDR2: DFQATT, SNEGSKA (reference sequence). V was clipped by 3 bases and J by 5 bases, with 7 bases between them. The CDR3 has 11 residues. The CDR3 reads CSASDHETQYF. The CDR3 DNA follows: TGCAGTGCTAGTGATCATGAGACCCAGTACTTC.

V and J are TRBV9 and TRBJ1-2; a possible D gene is TRBD1 (6 bases). Trimming cost V 3 bases and J 7 bases, with 19 bases left between them. The CDR3 contains 15 residues. The germline CDR1 and CDR2 sequences are SGDLS and YYNGEE. In nucleotides, the CDR3 is TGTGCCAGCAGCGATGGCCAGGGGACGAGCGGTGGCTACACCTTC. Translated, it gives CASSDGQGTSGGYTF.

This clonotype was detected only once. This chain connects TRBV29-1 to TRBJ2-1; D is perhaps TRBD1 (5 bases). Between the trimmed V and J ends, which lost 3 bases and 9 bases, there was a span of 12 bases. Germline V CDR1 and CDR2: SQVTM, ANQGSEA. The CDR3 spans 12 residues. CDR3 nucleotide sequence: TGCAGCGTTGATAGGGGCGTAGGTGAGCAGTTCTTC. Its protein product is CSVDRGVGEQFF.

V and J are TRBV20-1 and TRBJ1-2; D possibly corresponds to TRBD1 (6 bases). Deletions cut 4 bases from V and 4 bases from J, with 13 bases between. CDR3 length equals 13 residues. Germline CDR1 DFQATT, CDR2 SNEGSKA (reference sequence). CDR3 nucleotides: TGCAGTGCTAACCACCAGGGGACCTATGGCTACACCTTC. Translation gives CSANHQGTYGYTF.

This clonotype was seen ten or more times. The CDR3 here is CASSPWTQPQVSPLHF. The DNA of the CDR3 is TGTGCCAGCAGCCCCTGGACACAGCCCCAGGTTTCACCCCTCCACTTT. V is TRBV12-3 or TRBV12-4 and J is TRBJ1-6, with D maybe TRBD1 (5 bases). Trimming pared 6 bases from V and 9 bases from J, leaving 21 bases between. The CDR3 length is 16 residues.

Worth noting for this clonotype: A much larger clone sits a single nucleotide away, making a read error possible. The chain joins TRBV7-2 to TRBJ2-7; maybe TRBD2 (6 bases). This CDR3 has 15 amino acids. Germline lookup yields CDR1 SGHTA and CDR2 FQGNSA. V lost 4 bases, J lost 2 bases, and 15 bases lay in between. CDR3 sequence: CASSSGTGSTYEQYF. The CDR3 bases are TGTGCCAGCAGCTCCGGGACTGGATCTACCTACGAGCAGTACTTC.

This clonotype was detected many times. V is TRBV28 and J is TRBJ2-5; tentatively, D is TRBD1 (5 bases). Germline CDR1 and CDR2: MDHEN and SYDVKM. Trimming took 5 bases from V and 5 from J, leaving 24 bases between them. The CDR3 length is 17 residues. CDR3 sequence: CASSLLPIGVGVETQYF. The CDR3 DNA follows: TGTGCCAGCAGTCTCCTCCCCATAGGGGTTGGGGTTGAGACCCAGTACTTC.

As regards this clonotype: Relative to the germline gene, one junction end is altered; a read error may explain this. The chain employs TRBV10-1 and TRBJ2-7, with D perhaps matching TRBD1 (6 bases). The CDR3 totals 12 residues. The germline V gene has CDR1 WNHNN and CDR2 SYGVQD (reference sequence). CDR3 amino acids: CASSEQGYEKYF. The DNA for the CDR3 is TGCGCCAGCAGTGAGCAGGGGTACGAGAAGTACTTC.

The table lists this clonotype with a count of one. The chain uses TRBV20-1 and TRBJ2-2; 7 bases line up with TRBD1. V lost 0 bases to trimming and J lost 3 bases; unmatched junction nucleotides: 7. Per germline, CDR1 DFQATT and CDR2 SNEGSKA (reference sequence). The CDR3 length is 16 residues. This CDR3 is CSARETRQGDTGELFF. CDR3 coding DNA: TGCAGTGCTAGAGAGACCAGACAGGGAGACACCGGGGAGCTGTTTTTT.

This clonotype was seen many times. The gene calls are TRBV27 and TRBJ1-6, with D perhaps matching TRBD1 (5 bases). The CDR3 length is 13 residues. V was clipped by 4 bases and J by 8 bases, with 9 bases between them. Germline V gene lookup returns CDR1 MNHEY and CDR2 SMNVEV (reference sequence). CDR3 region: CASSWGVDSPLHF. In DNA, the CDR3 is TGTGCCAGCAGTTGGGGCGTGGATTCACCCCTCCACTTT.

The sample holds many counts of this clonotype. The chain couples TRBV5-1 to TRBJ2-3, with 9 nucleotides matching TRBD1. The CDR3 runs 14 residues. The V gene end was trimmed by 4 bases and the J gene end by 4 bases; junction bases not matched to a gene: 4. CDR1 is SGHRS and CDR2 is YFSETQ in the germline V gene. The CDR3 protein is CASSHDRGSDTQYF. The CDR3, as DNA: TGCGCCAGCAGCCACGACAGGGGGTCAGATACGCAGTATTTT.

This clonotype was found once. A junction end diverges from the germline sequence, so it may reflect a read error. The chain recombines TRBV6-6 with TRBJ2-2; TRBD1 matches 9 bases. This CDR3 spans 15 amino acids. Germline CDR1 is MNHNY and CDR2 is SVGAGI (reference sequence). The CDR3 is CAGSPGQGKGGELFF. Here the CDR3 DNA reads TGTGCCGGCAGTCCCGGACAGGGGAAGGGCGGGGAGCTGTTTTTT.